The rows below give T cell receptor beta chains drawn from one sample of a study of blood T cell repertoires in COVID-19. The table came from immunoSEQ multiplex PCR; TCRdb's copy has only in-frame clones and leaves some out. The table has 65,000 or so clones, roughly four fifths seen once. Sequenced input: peripheral blood. The source of these receptors is a man in his 60s with acute or convalescent COVID-19. CDR3s include the opening cysteine and the closing phenylalanine or tryptophan. D genes are given only for firm matches. Expanded clones get a size class; other rows say once, few or many, or leave the size out.

v_gene: TRBV4-1
abundance: NA
d_gene: NA
j_gene: TRBJ1-3
CDR3nt: TGCGCCAGCAGCCAAGTTCGCATTGTACGGGGCTCTGGAAACACCATATATTTT
CDR3aa: CASSQVRIVRGSGNTIYF

v_gene: TRBV4-1
abundance: NA
d_gene: NA
j_gene: TRBJ2-5
CDR3nt: TGCGCCAGCAGCCAGTTGCTTTGGGCGCCTCGGGGAGAGACCCAGTACTTC
CDR3aa: CASSQLLWAPRGETQYF

v_gene: TRBV7-9
abundance: once
d_gene: NA
j_gene: TRBJ2-3
CDR3nt: TGTGCCAGCAGCTTAGCGGCAGGGATGGGCACAGATACGCAGTATTTT
CDR3aa: CASSLAAGMGTDTQYF

v_gene: TRBV2
abundance: NA
d_gene: NA
j_gene: TRBJ2-2
CDR3nt: TGTGCCAGCTCCGAGGGGAGGAGCACCGGGGAGCTGTTTTTT
CDR3aa: CASSEGRSTGELFF

v_gene: TRBV6-4
abundance: NA
d_gene: NA
j_gene: TRBJ1-5
CDR3nt: TGTGCCAGCAGTAAGCAGCGGGATCAGCCCCAGCATTTT
CDR3aa: CASSKQRDQPQHF

v_gene: TRBV13
abundance: NA
d_gene: TRBD1
j_gene: TRBJ1-5
CDR3nt: TGTGCCAGCAGCTCGGGGACAGGGGGTCAGCCCCAGCATTTT
CDR3aa: CASSSGTGGQPQHF

v_gene: TRBV28
abundance: NA
d_gene: NA
j_gene: TRBJ1-2
CDR3nt: TGTGCCAGCAGTTTTTACCCAGAGGGACTTAACTATGGCTACACCTTC
CDR3aa: CASSFYPEGLNYGYTF

v_gene: TRBV27
abundance: NA
d_gene: NA
j_gene: TRBJ1-2
CDR3nt: TGTGCCAGCAGTTTGGGCAGGGGTCATGGCTACACCTTC
CDR3aa: CASSLGRGHGYTF

v_gene: TRBV7-9
abundance: NA
d_gene: TRBD1
j_gene: TRBJ1-1
CDR3nt: TGTGCCAGCAGCTCCCCGCGGACCTACAGGGGCTACACTGAAGCTTTCTTT
CDR3aa: CASSSPRTYRGYTEAFF

v_gene: TRBV19
abundance: NA
d_gene: TRBD2
j_gene: TRBJ2-3
CDR3nt: TGTGCCAGTAGTAGGGGGGGAGGGGATACGCAGTATTTT
CDR3aa: CASSRGGGDTQYF

v_gene: TRBV7-3
abundance: NA
d_gene: TRBD1
j_gene: TRBJ2-4
CDR3nt: TGTGCCAGCAGTCCAGGGGGCGCTTTGAAAAACATTCAGTACTTC
CDR3aa: CASSPGGALKNIQYF

v_gene: TRBV27
abundance: NA
d_gene: NA
j_gene: TRBJ1-6
CDR3nt: TGTGCCAGCAGTCCCCAGGGGATGAGGAGTAATTCACCCCTCCACTTT
CDR3aa: CASSPQGMRSNSPLHF

v_gene: TRBV10-3
abundance: once
d_gene: NA
j_gene: TRBJ1-3
CDR3nt: TGTGCCATCAAGGAGAGCTCTGGAAACACCATATATTTT
CDR3aa: CAIKESSGNTIYF

v_gene: TRBV4-1
abundance: NA
d_gene: NA
j_gene: TRBJ1-5
CDR3nt: TGCGCCAGCAGCCAACTTACAGGGAATCAGCCCCAGCATTTT
CDR3aa: CASSQLTGNQPQHF

v_gene: TRBV4-1
abundance: NA
d_gene: NA
j_gene: TRBJ1-2
CDR3nt: TGCGCCAGCAGCCGCCTACAGGGAGTCGACGGCTACACCTTC
CDR3aa: CASSRLQGVDGYTF

v_gene: TRBV6-6
abundance: NA
d_gene: TRBD1
j_gene: TRBJ1-1
CDR3nt: TGTGCCAGCAGTCATACCCGGACAGGGCTGAACACTGAAGCTTTCTTT
CDR3aa: CASSHTRTGLNTEAFF

v_gene: TRBV12-3/TRBV12-4
abundance: NA
d_gene: TRBD1
j_gene: TRBJ1-1
CDR3nt: TGTGCCAGCAGTGCCGGGCAGGGGGCTGAAGCTTTCTTT
CDR3aa: CASSAGQGAEAFF

v_gene: TRBV5-1
abundance: few
d_gene: TRBD1
j_gene: TRBJ2-2
CDR3nt: TGCGCCAGCAGAGCAGGCCAGGGGGCTAATAGCGGGGAGCTGTTTTTT
CDR3aa: CASRAGQGANSGELFF

v_gene: TRBV28
abundance: NA
d_gene: NA
j_gene: TRBJ1-6
CDR3nt: TGTGCCAGCAGTCCCGGGGGGGAAAATTCACCCCTCCACTTT
CDR3aa: CASSPGGENSPLHF

v_gene: TRBV12-3/TRBV12-4
abundance: few
d_gene: NA
j_gene: TRBJ1-6
CDR3nt: TGTGCCAGCAGTTTAGCGCTAGGTTCACCCCTCCACTTT
CDR3aa: CASSLALGSPLHF

v_gene: TRBV9
abundance: NA
d_gene: TRBD2
j_gene: TRBJ2-7
CDR3nt: TGTGCCAGCAGCGTAGAAGCGGGACGCGAGCAGTACTTC
CDR3aa: CASSVEAGREQYF

v_gene: TRBV12-3/TRBV12-4
abundance: NA
d_gene: NA
j_gene: TRBJ1-2
CDR3nt: TGTGCCAGCAGTCCCGTGACTCTCGGGGGCTACACCTTC
CDR3aa: CASSPVTLGGYTF

v_gene: TRBV9
abundance: NA
d_gene: NA
j_gene: TRBJ1-5
CDR3nt: TGTGCCAGCAGCGCAGGGGCAAATCAGCCCCAGCATTTT
CDR3aa: CASSAGANQPQHF

v_gene: TRBV11-2
abundance: NA
d_gene: TRBD2
j_gene: TRBJ2-2
CDR3nt: TGTGCCAGCAGCTTATTAGGGGAGGGGACCGGGGAGCTGTTTTTT
CDR3aa: CASSLLGEGTGELFF

v_gene: TRBV18
abundance: once
d_gene: TRBD2
j_gene: TRBJ2-3
CDR3nt: TGTGCCAGCTCCCAGGAGGCGGGGGCAGATACGCAGTATTTT
CDR3aa: CASSQEAGADTQYF

v_gene: TRBV7-9
abundance: NA
d_gene: TRBD2
j_gene: TRBJ2-7
CDR3nt: TGTGCCAGCAGCCCGAGACGGGGACTAGCGGGGCCCTACGAGCAGTACTTC
CDR3aa: CASSPRRGLAGPYEQYF

v_gene: TRBV2
abundance: NA
d_gene: TRBD1
j_gene: TRBJ1-4
CDR3nt: TGTGCCAGCAGTTTACTGACAGGGGCCGGGGAAAAACTGTTTTTT
CDR3aa: CASSLLTGAGEKLFF

v_gene: TRBV9
abundance: NA
d_gene: TRBD1
j_gene: TRBJ1-4
CDR3nt: TGTGCCAGCAGCGTCCCCGGGACAGGGGCCACCCGAGGTGAAAAACTGTTTTTT
CDR3aa: CASSVPGTGATRGEKLFF

v_gene: TRBV7-9
abundance: NA
d_gene: NA
j_gene: TRBJ1-5
CDR3nt: TGTGCCAGCAGCGGCCAGGGTTTTGGGCCCCAGCATTTT
CDR3aa: CASSGQGFGPQHF

v_gene: TRBV6-2/TRBV6-3
abundance: NA
d_gene: TRBD1
j_gene: TRBJ1-5
CDR3nt: TGTGCCAGCAGTTCTCCGGACAGGGGTTATCAGCCCCAGCATTTT
CDR3aa: CASSSPDRGYQPQHF

v_gene: TRBV10-2
abundance: NA
d_gene: TRBD2
j_gene: TRBJ2-2
CDR3nt: TGCGCCAGCAGTGAGCTCCTAGCGGGGACGGGGGAGCTGTTTTTT
CDR3aa: CASSELLAGTGELFF